This T cell receptor (beta chain) was observed in a study of PD-1 blockade in classical Hodgkin lymphoma. Study-level findings and limits: Diversity in CD4+ TCRs, unlike that measured in CD8+ TCRs, had risen significantly by C4D1.

Concerning this clone itself: Its antigen is not identified.

Each of the patients experienced relapse following autologous stem cell transplantation, and their brentuximab vedotin exposure differed. The table came from immunoSEQ multiplex PCR; TCRdb's copy has only in-frame clones and leaves some out. This repertoire shows about 17,000 clones, 75% to 85% found once; its top ten account for roughly 4.5%. CDR3 length: 16 residues. The germline gives CDR1 SNHLY, CDR2 FYNNEI. V was pared by 5 bases and J by 2 bases, with 16 bases between. The origin of this receptor is a human donor with classical Hodgkin lymphoma. This chain connects TRBV2 to TRBJ1-5; D unresolved. This specimen consisted of peripheral blood mononuclear cells (PBMCs), obtained at baseline. CDR3 DNA sequence: TGTGCCAGCAGTTTTGAGCGTCAGAGTGGCAATCAGCCCCAGCATTTT. Translation: CASSFERQSGNQPQHF.